One sample yielded the 20 T cell receptor beta chains listed below, sequenced in a study of T cell responses to AZD1222 COVID-19 vaccine. Generated by immunoSEQ multiplex PCR, the TCRdb table keeps only in-frame clones and is missing some. The sample holds some 190,000 clones, about 90% seen once. Sequences were derived from peripheral blood, sampled 28 days after the second AZD1222 dose. All receptors derive from an adult who received the AZD1222 COVID-19 vaccine.

The chain employs TRBV7-3 and TRBJ2-3; 9 bases line up with TRBD2. The junction had 10 bases not matched to a gene; V was cut back by 5 bases and J by 1 base. The length of the CDR3 is 17 residues. CDR1 SGHTA and CDR2 FQGTGA come from the germline V gene. CDR3 nucleotides: TGTGCCAGCAGCACCGGGACTAGCAGGAGCCGCACAGATACGCAGTATTTT. Translation gives CASSTGTSRSRTDTQYF.

This sequence joins TRBV28 and TRBJ2-3, with 9 bases identical to TRBD2. CDR3 length: 15 residues. CDR1 and CDR2 from the germline V gene are MDHEN and SYDVKM. Trimming cost V 10 bases and J 2 bases; bases outside gene matches: 10. CDR3 DNA: TGTGCCATCCGTAGCGGGAGACTTGACACAGATACGCAGTATTTT. Encoded protein: CAIRSGRLDTDTQYF.

The count of this clone is one. The chain joins TRBV20-1 to TRBJ2-5; D is perhaps TRBD2 (5 bases). CDR3 length: 11 amino acids. Germline CDR1 DFQATT, CDR2 SNEGSKA (reference sequence). The CDR3 is CSRDLLQTQYF. The CDR3 nucleotides are TGCAGCCGGGATCTCTTGCAGACCCAGTACTTC.

This rearrangement joins TRBV30 to TRBJ1-2; weak D call: TRBD1 (6 bases). The CDR3 sequence is 12 residues long. Deletions cut 8 bases from V and 7 bases from J, with 17 bases between. From germline, CDR1 is GTSNPN and CDR2 SVGIG (reference sequence). The CDR3 DNA sequence: TGTGCCCAGGAAGGGGGGTCGGGTGGCTACACCTTC. Its protein is CAQEGGSGGYTF. Combining the CDR3 with reference TRBV30 and TRBJ1-2 gives the whole variable domain SQTIHQWPATLVQPVGSPLSLECTVEGTSNPNLYWYRQAAGRGLQLLFYSVGIGQISSEVPQNLSASRPQDRQFILSSKKLLLSDSGFYLCAQEGGSGGYTFGSGTRLTVV.

The chain is built from TRBV27 and TRBJ1-5; D might be TRBD1 (6 bases). The germline V gene encodes CDR1 MNHEY and CDR2 SMNVEV (reference sequence). The CDR3 totals 14 residues. V lost 6 bases, J lost 1 base, and 10 bases lay in between. The CDR3 DNA reads TGTGCCAGCAGAAGACAGGAAAGCAATCAGCCCCAGCATTTT. Its translation is CASRRQESNQPQHF.

This clone was counted between two and nine times. This rearrangement joins TRBV4-3 to TRBJ1-2; D gene uncertain. This CDR3 is 14 amino acids long. V was pared by 0 bases and J by 7 bases, with 12 bases between. Germline CDR1 and CDR2: LGHNA and YSLEER. CDR3 sequence: CASSQDAGRSGYTF. CDR3 sequence (DNA): TGCGCCAGCAGCCAAGATGCGGGTAGGAGTGGCTACACCTTC.

The V and J genes are TRBV4-1 and TRBJ1-1; 7 nucleotides line up with TRBD1. Germline loops: CDR1 MGHRA, CDR2 YSYEKL. CDR3 length equals 15 residues. V trimming: 2 bases; J trimming: 1 base; junction bases outside the gene matches: 4. The CDR3, as DNA: TGCGCCAGCAGCCAAAATGGACAGGAGAACACTGAAGCTTTCTTT. Translation: CASSQNGQENTEAFF.

The chain has TRBV7-2 and TRBJ1-5; 10 positions match TRBD1. J lost 3 bases, V lost 4 bases, and 3 bases had no gene match. Germline CDR1 reads SGHTA; CDR2 reads FQGNSA. This CDR3 is built from 15 residues. CDR3 residues: CASSWGQGNNQPQHF. The CDR3 bases are TGTGCCAGCAGCTGGGGACAGGGGAACAATCAGCCCCAGCATTTT.

This rearrangement joins TRBV7-9 to TRBJ2-2, with no clear D. Germline V gene lookup returns CDR1 SEHNR and CDR2 FQNEAQ (reference sequence). The CDR3 totals 14 residues. Trimming left V 1 base short and J 2 bases short, with 5 bases between. DNA for the CDR3: TGTGCCAGCAGCTTAGAGGGCAACACCGGGGAGCTGTTTTTT. Translation gives CASSLEGNTGELFF.

V is TRBV6-5 and J is TRBJ2-1; a possible D gene is TRBD2 (7 bases). V was pared by 2 bases and J by 2 bases, with 10 bases between. CDR1 and CDR2 (germline): MNHEY, SVGAGI. CDR3 size: 15 residues. The CDR3 reads CASSYRGGTYNEQFF. In nucleotides, the CDR3 is TGTGCCAGCAGTTACAGGGGGGGTACCTACAATGAGCAGTTCTTC.

The rearrangement joins TRBV12-3 or TRBV12-4 to TRBJ1-2; the D is unclear. This CDR3 is built from 12 residues. V was pared by 7 bases and J by 4 bases, with 10 bases between. This chain's CDR3 is CASTLRSYGYTF. The CDR3 bases are TGTGCCAGCACACTACGATCCTATGGCTACACCTTC.

The V call is TRBV19, the J call TRBJ2-2, with a weak D call TRBD2 (6 bases). CDR1 and CDR2 (germline): LNHDA, SQIVND (reference sequence). Trimming pared 5 bases from V and 6 bases from J, leaving 13 bases between. There are 14 residues in the CDR3. The CDR3 protein is CASSAGPAAGELFF. The CDR3 DNA reads as TGTGCCAGTAGTGCGGGGCCGGCGGCCGGGGAGCTGTTTTTT.

The chain is built from TRBV12-2 and TRBJ1-2; TRBD1, the table's D call, lacks a check against the DNA. TRBV12-2 is flagged as a pseudogene. The CDR3 is 19 residues long. The CDR3 DNA reads as TGTGCAAGTCGCATCAGTCAGGGGTTGCAGGGTATAATCGACTATGGCTACACCTTC. Translation: CASRISQGLQGIIDYGYTF.

V gene TRBV27 combines with J gene TRBJ2-5; D gene unclear. V gave up 2 bases and J gave up 9 bases, with 25 bases separating them. Germline V gives CDR1 MNHEY, CDR2 SMNVEV (reference sequence). This CDR3 is 17 amino acids long. Here the CDR3 DNA reads TGTGCCAGCAGTTTAAGCGCGCAGGAGCTTGTGGGTGCGGCCCAGTACTTC. Translation gives CASSLSAQELVGAAQYF.

The chain has TRBV16 and TRBJ1-1; tentatively, D is TRBD1 (6 bases). This CDR3 is built from 14 residues. V was pared by 4 bases and J by 1 base, with 10 bases between. Per germline, CDR1 KGHSY and CDR2 FQNENV. CDR3 sequence: CASSRLQGNTEAFF. As DNA, the CDR3 is TGTGCCAGCAGCCGCCTACAGGGGAACACTGAAGCTTTCTTT.

V and J are TRBV7-3 and TRBJ2-3, with D perhaps being TRBD1 or TRBD2 (5 bases each). The CDR3 runs to 15 residues. Germline V gene lookup returns CDR1 SGHTA and CDR2 FQGTGA. V lost 5 bases to trimming and J lost 0 bases, with 12 bases between them. DNA for the CDR3: TGTGCCAGCAGCCGATACGGGGCTAGCACAGATACGCAGTATTTT. Amino acid sequence: CASSRYGASTDTQYF.

The chain is built from TRBV3-1 (or the pseudogene TRBV3-2) and TRBJ2-7; D may correspond to TRBD1 or TRBD2 (5 bases each). Trimming left V 4 bases short and J 6 bases short, with 13 bases between. The CDR3 extends over 13 amino acids. Germline V CDR1 and CDR2: LGHDT, YNNKEL (reference sequence). In DNA form, the CDR3 reads TGTGCCAGCAGCCCACCGGGGCTATCCGAGCAGTACTTC. Translating gives CASSPPGLSEQYF.

The chain carries TRBV19 and TRBJ1-2; weak D call: TRBD1 (6 bases). The CDR3 consists of 15 residues. Germline V gene sequence: CDR1 LNHDA, CDR2 SQIVND (reference sequence). The V and J ends lost 2 bases and 2 bases respectively, with 12 bases between them. The CDR3 region has the DNA TGTGCCAGTAGTATATGGGGGGCGCCGAACTATGGCTACACCTTC. Its translation: CASSIWGAPNYGYTF.

This chain uses TRBV7-2 with TRBJ2-7; TRBD1 is a possible D gene (5 bases). Trimming took 5 bases from V and 1 from J, leaving 9 bases between them. The CDR3 has 13 amino acids. Looked up from germline, CDR1 is SGHTA and CDR2 is FQGNSA. CDR3 sequence reads: CASSLDSSYEQYF. CDR3 nucleotides: TGTGCCAGCAGCCTTGACAGTTCCTACGAGCAGTACTTC.

This clone was observed a single time. The chain carries TRBV4-1 and TRBJ2-7, with 8 bases identical to TRBD2. Germline values: CDR1 MGHRA, CDR2 YSYEKL. V lost 1 base and J lost 5; bases outside the gene matches: 10. The CDR3 is made up of 16 amino acids. Written as DNA, the CDR3 is TGCGCCAGCAGCCAAGGGTTCTCGGGACTAGTCAACGAGCAGTACTTC. It is translated as CASSQGFSGLVNEQYF.